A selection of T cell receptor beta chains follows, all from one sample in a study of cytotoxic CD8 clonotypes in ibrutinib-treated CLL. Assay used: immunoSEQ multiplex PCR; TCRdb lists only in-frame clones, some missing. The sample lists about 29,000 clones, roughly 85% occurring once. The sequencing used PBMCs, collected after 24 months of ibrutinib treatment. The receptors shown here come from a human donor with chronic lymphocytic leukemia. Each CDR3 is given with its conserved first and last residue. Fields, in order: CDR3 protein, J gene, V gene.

cdr3_aa: CASSPGAKLFF; j_call: TRBJ2-2; v_call: TRBV5-8
cdr3_aa: CASSAQMLNTEAFF; j_call: TRBJ1-1; v_call: TRBV7-2
cdr3_aa: CASGALGPGANVLTF; j_call: TRBJ2-6; v_call: TRBV6-5
cdr3_aa: CASSIAGGTTTEQYF; j_call: TRBJ2-7; v_call: TRBV19
cdr3_aa: CASSPRVTGELFF; j_call: TRBJ2-2; v_call: TRBV11-2
cdr3_aa: CASSRPSRSNTEAFF; j_call: TRBJ1-1; v_call: TRBV18
cdr3_aa: CASSLEDSSTDTQYF; j_call: TRBJ2-3; v_call: TRBV5-1
cdr3_aa: CASSFRGGFYEQFF; j_call: TRBJ2-1; v_call: TRBV7-9
cdr3_aa: CASSWTSGGAETQYF; j_call: TRBJ2-5; v_call: TRBV28
cdr3_aa: CAWSRTSGGAFSDTQYF; j_call: TRBJ2-3; v_call: TRBV30
cdr3_aa: CASSHRTGEGYTF; j_call: TRBJ1-2; v_call: TRBV6-6
cdr3_aa: CASSFRGKTDTQYF; j_call: TRBJ2-3; v_call: TRBV27
cdr3_aa: CASSLDPGSYEQYF; j_call: TRBJ2-7; v_call: TRBV7-6
cdr3_aa: CASSLPQNYNEQFF; j_call: TRBJ2-1; v_call: TRBV7-2
cdr3_aa: CASSGLGGQSNSPLHF; j_call: TRBJ1-6; v_call: TRBV6-1
cdr3_aa: CSGTDYNEQFF; j_call: TRBJ2-1; v_call: TRBV20-1
cdr3_aa: CASSQSPPNTEAFF; j_call: TRBJ1-1; v_call: TRBV23-1
cdr3_aa: CATSKTSGLTDTQYF; j_call: TRBJ2-3; v_call: TRBV15
cdr3_aa: CASSLLRGSSTEAFF; j_call: TRBJ1-1; v_call: TRBV28
cdr3_aa: CASSPNTGTANYGYTF; j_call: TRBJ1-2; v_call: TRBV18
cdr3_aa: CASSLVGAQFF; j_call: TRBJ2-1; v_call: TRBV11-1
cdr3_aa: CASSGQGISGNTIYF; j_call: TRBJ1-3; v_call: TRBV5-1
cdr3_aa: CASSEDRVNSPLHF; j_call: TRBJ1-6; v_call: TRBV25-1
cdr3_aa: CASTRRGNTGELFF; j_call: TRBJ2-2; v_call: TRBV4-1
cdr3_aa: CAWSKGARGEAFF; j_call: TRBJ1-1; v_call: TRBV30
cdr3_aa: CASSLALAASFRDGYTF; j_call: TRBJ1-2; v_call: TRBV11-2
cdr3_aa: CASSQQTVPNTEAFF; j_call: TRBJ1-1; v_call: TRBV14
cdr3_aa: CASSPASGGVTFYEQYF; j_call: TRBJ2-7; v_call: TRBV19
cdr3_aa: CASSLVYQGSMNTEAFF; j_call: TRBJ1-1; v_call: TRBV5-1
cdr3_aa: CASSVLRDSANTGELFF; j_call: TRBJ2-2; v_call: TRBV9
cdr3_aa: CASNNRDSQETQYF; j_call: TRBJ2-5; v_call: TRBV6-1
cdr3_aa: CASRGTVLPQPQHF; j_call: TRBJ1-5; v_call: TRBV6-6
cdr3_aa: CASSTTDRRLNSPLHF; j_call: TRBJ1-6; v_call: TRBV28
cdr3_aa: CASSVGRFTYEQYF; j_call: TRBJ2-7; v_call: TRBV2
cdr3_aa: CASSSRTGTLSYEQYF; j_call: TRBJ2-7; v_call: TRBV28
cdr3_aa: CATRRDVAYEQYF; j_call: TRBJ2-7; v_call: TRBV10-3
cdr3_aa: CASSPDSFNEQFF; j_call: TRBJ2-1; v_call: TRBV18
cdr3_aa: CASSLTTGQGNYGYTF; j_call: TRBJ1-2; v_call: TRBV18
cdr3_aa: CASSEKYEQYF; j_call: TRBJ2-7; v_call: TRBV25-1
cdr3_aa: CASSLARDRGRETQYF; j_call: TRBJ2-5; v_call: TRBV27
cdr3_aa: CASSLRGPGQPYGYTF; j_call: TRBJ1-2; v_call: TRBV5-1